These 7 T cell receptor beta chains came from one sample sequenced in a study of T cells in Graves' hyperthyroidism and ophthalmopathy. Researchers took RNA transcripts and amplified the TCR beta CDR3 regions from them. Primed by the HTBI set, a first-round RT-PCR was run on the TCR CDR3. TCRdb independently ran MiXCR on the multiplex PCR reads; one entry per CDR3 protein. The sample holds 500,000 to 550,000 distinct CDR3 sequences, under 25% seen once. The specimen was blood. Receptors originate from a man younger than 30 with Graves' hyperthyroidism.

This clonotype was observed many times. V is TRBV5-1 and J is TRBJ2-7, with 11 bases that match TRBD2. V was clipped by 5 bases and J by 0 bases; unmatched bases: 4. CDR1 and CDR2 from the germline V gene are SGHRS and YFSETQ. The CDR3 length is 15 residues. The CDR3 is CASRRTSGGSYEQYF. The CDR3 DNA sequence: TGCGCCAGCAGGCGAACTAGCGGGGGCTCCTACGAGCAGTACTTC.

This sequence joins TRBV6-4 and TRBJ2-7; no reliable D call. The CDR3 extends over 15 amino acids. Germline loops: CDR1 MRHNA, CDR2 SNTAGT. V gave up 0 bases and J gave up 4 bases, with 13 bases separating them. The CDR3 spells CASSDSRPSEYEQYF. The CDR3 nucleotides read TGTGCCAGCAGTGACTCTCGCCCTAGTGAGTACGAGCAGTACTTC.

The V call is TRBV6-1, the J call TRBJ2-7; unclear D gene. This CDR3 has 15 residues. Trimming stripped 8 bases from V and 0 bases from J, with 17 bases between. The germline gives CDR1 MNHNS, CDR2 SASEGT. CDR3: CASRPRADRSYEQYF. The CDR3 DNA reads as TGTGCCAGCCGGCCTCGCGCGGACCGCTCCTACGAGCAGTACTTC.

This clonotype was detected many times. The CDR3 sequence is CASSGSPWTGKSAEAFF. The CDR3 DNA sequence: TGTGCCAGCAGTGGGAGCCCTTGGACAGGGAAGTCGGCTGAAGCTTTCTTT. This sequence joins TRBV2 and TRBJ1-1; 8 bases align to TRBD1. This CDR3 has 17 amino acids. The germline gives CDR1 SNHLY, CDR2 FYNNEI. V trimming: 4 bases; J trimming: 6 bases; junction bases outside the gene matches: 16.

V gene TRBV20-1 combines with J gene TRBJ1-1, with a possible D match to TRBD1 (5 bases). From germline, CDR1 is DFQATT and CDR2 SNEGSKA (reference sequence). The CDR3 has 15 residues. V was pared by 3 bases and J by 4 bases, with 18 bases between. The CDR3 region is CSARDPGGTGTEAFF. DNA of the CDR3: TGCAGTGCTAGGGACCCGGGGGGAACAGGCACTGAAGCTTTCTTT.

This clonotype appeared many times. The chain links TRBV24-1 to TRBJ1-2, with D maybe TRBD1 (6 bases). This CDR3 contains 14 residues. CDR1 and CDR2 (germline): KGHDR, SFDVKD. V was clipped by 4 bases and J by 6 bases, with 14 bases between them. CDR3 in amino acids: CATSEGGGDNGYTF. The DNA for the CDR3 is TGTGCCACCAGTGAAGGTGGAGGGGACAATGGCTACACCTTC.

This clonotype has a count of ten or more. The chain has TRBV6-1 and TRBJ2-2; D not resolved. Germline lookup yields CDR1 MNHNS and CDR2 SASEGT. V was trimmed by 7 bases and J by 7 bases, leaving 19 bases between them. The CDR3 loop spans 15 amino acids. DNA for the CDR3: TGTGCCAGCAAGGGATTGGACCGTTTGAACGGGGAGCTGTTTTTT. The encoded protein is CASKGLDRLNGELFF.